The entry below describes one TCR beta chain. This clone's antigen is unknown. Per-base quality was not reported, and no clone a single base away is much larger than it. The record originates from a study of blood T cell repertoires in COVID-19 (dated by TCRdb to 2018 to 2020). With respect to the entire study: The collaborator samples originated in the United States, Italy and Spain and spanned the acute and convalescent phases of COVID-19. The prospective study material was composed of cDNA or gDNA derived from T cells, B-cell-depleted T cells, or PBMCs. The dataset comprised deeply sampled blood TCRbeta repertoires from subjects exposed to, actively infected with, or recovered from COVID-19. The repertoires were released in a freely available public database intended as a resource for research on the immune response to SARS-CoV-2. Samples were obtained from the ongoing ImmuneRACE study (first 160 participants) and from 950 to 1,500 subjects provided by 6 global collaborators. A de-identified subject ID, COVID-19 status, age in years and sex were almost always included in the sample metadata. Where HLA class I and class II types were available, the types were taken from metadata supplied by the sample provider, not from assay-based typing.

The paper as a whole reports these results and caveats: Clinical and demographic metadata were provided uncurated, with the amount varying by source and participant.

A second Seattle source provided samples from volunteer blood donors who had recovered from COVID-19. Each collaborating institution followed its own protocols to collect whole blood in K2EDTA tubes. Collaborator samples were shipped for TCRbeta analysis as frozen whole blood, isolated PBMCs, or DNA extracted from either sample type. The CDR3, cysteine through phenylalanine, is 19 amino acids long. Just CDR3 DNA is preserved here, 57 bases in frame from base 1. Clipping removes 1 base from V and 3 bases from J, with 9 as the unmatched junction base count. CDR1 SNHLY and CDR2 FYNNEI were looked up in the germline V gene. The immunoSEQ Assay, a bias-controlled multiplex PCR, was used to amplify TCRbeta CDR3 regions from genomic DNA. The paper's data handling went like this. The number of nucleated cells in each sample was estimated by amplification of reference gene primers within the assay. To quantify the absolute abundance of each unique TCRbeta CDR3 rearrangement, sequence reads were collapsed and filtered. For each sample, productive Simpson clonality was calculated as the square root of Simpson's diversity index across productive rearrangements. This immuneACCESS table, as held by TCRdb, lists in-frame sequences with V and J called but not all clones. Of the missing ones, under half trace to an unresolved V gene in checked studies; the others have no known cause. Clone size and V and J calls were adopted from that table, with D and trimming inferred from the DNA. The sample table records over 250,000 clones; about 87% of these occur just once. The ten biggest clones cover approximately 4% of the sample.

Sequencing was performed on peripheral blood. The chain joins TRBV2 to TRBJ2-2, with 12 bases matching TRBD2. The sequence came from a man in his fifties or sixties who had recovered from COVID-19. The sequenced DNA: TGTGCCAGCAGTGAAGGTTGGTGGACTAGCGGGGCTTACACCGGGGAGCTGTTTTTT. It is translated as CASSEGWWTSGAYTGELFF.